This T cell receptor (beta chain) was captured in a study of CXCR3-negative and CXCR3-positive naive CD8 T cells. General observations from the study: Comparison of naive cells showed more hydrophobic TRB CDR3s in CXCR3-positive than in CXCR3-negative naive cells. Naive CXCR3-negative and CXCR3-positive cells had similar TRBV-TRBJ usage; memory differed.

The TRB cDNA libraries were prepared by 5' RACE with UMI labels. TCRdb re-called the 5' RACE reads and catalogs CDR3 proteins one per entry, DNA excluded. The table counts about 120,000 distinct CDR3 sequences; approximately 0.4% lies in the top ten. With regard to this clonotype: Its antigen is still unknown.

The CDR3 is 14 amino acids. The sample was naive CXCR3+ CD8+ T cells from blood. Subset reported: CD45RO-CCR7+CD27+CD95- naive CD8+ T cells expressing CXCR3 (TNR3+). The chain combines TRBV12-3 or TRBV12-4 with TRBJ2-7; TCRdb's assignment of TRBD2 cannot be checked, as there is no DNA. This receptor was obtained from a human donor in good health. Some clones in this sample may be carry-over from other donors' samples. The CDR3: CASSFAGPQDEQYF.